This T cell receptor (beta chain) was identified during a study of OX40 agonist ivuxolimab in advanced cancers. This table comes from immunoSEQ multiplex PCR, and its TCRdb copy is limited to in-frame clones, with some not included. The top ten clones hold around 2.2% of a sample with some 65,000 clones, around 90% of them seen once. V gave up 5 bases and J gave up 5 bases, with 19 bases separating them. Germline lookup yields CDR1 LNHDA and CDR2 SQIVND (reference sequence). The CDR3 runs to 16 residues. This chain uses TRBV19 with TRBJ2-1; maybe TRBD1 (5 bases). The sample consisted of CD4+ or CD8+ T cells sorted from blood, taken in a trial of the OX40 agonist ivuxolimab. This TCR was recovered from an adult with an advanced solid tumor such as melanoma, head and neck, liver or kidney cancer. The CDR3: CASSSMTDRSDNEQFF. The CDR3 DNA is TGTGCCAGTAGTTCTATGACAGATCGCTCTGACAATGAGCAGTTCTTC.